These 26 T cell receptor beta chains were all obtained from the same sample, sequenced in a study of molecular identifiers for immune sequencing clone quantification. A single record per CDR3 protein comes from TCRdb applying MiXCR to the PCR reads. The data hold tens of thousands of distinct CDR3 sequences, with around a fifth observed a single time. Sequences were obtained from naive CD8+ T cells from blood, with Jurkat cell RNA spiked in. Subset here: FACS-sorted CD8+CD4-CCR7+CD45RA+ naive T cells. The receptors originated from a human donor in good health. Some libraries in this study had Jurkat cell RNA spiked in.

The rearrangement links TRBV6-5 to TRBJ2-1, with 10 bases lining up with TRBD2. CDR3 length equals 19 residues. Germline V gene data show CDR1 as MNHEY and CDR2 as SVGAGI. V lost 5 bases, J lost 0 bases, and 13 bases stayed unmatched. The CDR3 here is CASSRPAGGPLSSYNEQFF. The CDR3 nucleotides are TGTGCCAGCAGTCGACCAGCGGGAGGGCCATTAAGCTCCTACAATGAGCAGTTCTTC.

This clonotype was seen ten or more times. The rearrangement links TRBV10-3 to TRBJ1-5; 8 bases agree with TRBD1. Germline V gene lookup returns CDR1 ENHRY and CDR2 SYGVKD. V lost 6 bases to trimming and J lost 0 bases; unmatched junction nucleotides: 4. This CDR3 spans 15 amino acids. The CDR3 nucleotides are TGTGCCATCAGAGCGACAGGGGATAGCAATCAGCCCCAGCATTTT. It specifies CAIRATGDSNQPQHF.

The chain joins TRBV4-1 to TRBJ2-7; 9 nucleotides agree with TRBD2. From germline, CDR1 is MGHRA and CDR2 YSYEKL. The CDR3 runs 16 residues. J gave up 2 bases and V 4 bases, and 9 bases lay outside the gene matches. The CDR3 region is CASSPHSSGTTYEQYF. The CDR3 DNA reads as TGCGCCAGCAGCCCACACTCTAGCGGGACCACCTACGAGCAGTACTTC.

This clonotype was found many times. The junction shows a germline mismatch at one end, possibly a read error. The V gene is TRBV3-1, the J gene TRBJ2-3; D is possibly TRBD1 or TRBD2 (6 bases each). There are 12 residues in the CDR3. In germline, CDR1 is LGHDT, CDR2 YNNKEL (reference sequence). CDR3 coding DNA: TGTGCCTGCAGGGGAGGAACAGATACGCAGTATTTT. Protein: CACRGGTDTQYF.

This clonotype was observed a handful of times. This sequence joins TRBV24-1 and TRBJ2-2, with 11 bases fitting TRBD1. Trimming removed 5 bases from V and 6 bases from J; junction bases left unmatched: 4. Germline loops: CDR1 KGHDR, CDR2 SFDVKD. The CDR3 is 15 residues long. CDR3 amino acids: CATSGTGGAAGELFF. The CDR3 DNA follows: TGTGCCACCAGTGGGACAGGGGGCGCAGCCGGGGAGCTGTTTTTT.

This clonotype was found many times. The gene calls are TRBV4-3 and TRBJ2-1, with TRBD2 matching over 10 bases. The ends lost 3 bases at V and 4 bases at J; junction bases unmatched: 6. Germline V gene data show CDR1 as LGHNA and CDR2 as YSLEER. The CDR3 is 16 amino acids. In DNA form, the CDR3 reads TGCGCCAGCAGCCAGGCCACTAGCGGGACATACAATGAGCAGTTCTTC. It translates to CASSQATSGTYNEQFF.

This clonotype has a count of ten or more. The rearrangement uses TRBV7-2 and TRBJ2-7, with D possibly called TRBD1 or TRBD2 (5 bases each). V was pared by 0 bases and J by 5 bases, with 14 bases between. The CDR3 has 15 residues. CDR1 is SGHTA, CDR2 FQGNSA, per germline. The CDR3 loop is CASSLAFRGAHEQYF. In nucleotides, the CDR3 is TGTGCCAGCAGCTTAGCGTTTAGAGGGGCCCACGAGCAGTACTTC.

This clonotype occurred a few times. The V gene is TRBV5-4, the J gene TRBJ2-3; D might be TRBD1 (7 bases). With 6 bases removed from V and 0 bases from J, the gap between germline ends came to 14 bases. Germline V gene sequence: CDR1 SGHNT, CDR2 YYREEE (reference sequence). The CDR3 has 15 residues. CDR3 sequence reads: CASTPRGQSTDTQYF. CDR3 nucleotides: TGTGCCAGCACCCCGCGGGGACAGAGCACAGATACGCAGTATTTT.

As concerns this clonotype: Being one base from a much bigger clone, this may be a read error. The CDR3 DNA reads TGTGCCACGTGGACTAGCGAGCCAGATACGCGGTATTTT. It yields the protein CATWTSEPDTRYF. This chain uses TRBV24-1 with TRBJ2-3, with 9 bases identical to TRBD2. CDR3 length equals 13 residues. CDR1 is KGHDR and CDR2 is SFDVKD in the germline V gene.

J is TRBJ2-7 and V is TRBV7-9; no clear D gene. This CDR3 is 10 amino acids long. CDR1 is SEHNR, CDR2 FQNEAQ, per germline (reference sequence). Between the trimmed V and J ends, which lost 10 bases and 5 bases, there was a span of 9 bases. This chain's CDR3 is CAILSDEQYF. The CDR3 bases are TGTGCCATCCTTAGTGACGAGCAGTACTTC.

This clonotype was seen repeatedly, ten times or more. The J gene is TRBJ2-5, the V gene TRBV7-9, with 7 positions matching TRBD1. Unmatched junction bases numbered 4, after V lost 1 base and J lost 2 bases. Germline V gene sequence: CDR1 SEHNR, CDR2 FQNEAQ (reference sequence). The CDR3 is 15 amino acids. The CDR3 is CASSLVGTEQETQYF. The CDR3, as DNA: TGTGCCAGCAGCTTAGTGGGGACAGAGCAAGAGACCCAGTACTTC.

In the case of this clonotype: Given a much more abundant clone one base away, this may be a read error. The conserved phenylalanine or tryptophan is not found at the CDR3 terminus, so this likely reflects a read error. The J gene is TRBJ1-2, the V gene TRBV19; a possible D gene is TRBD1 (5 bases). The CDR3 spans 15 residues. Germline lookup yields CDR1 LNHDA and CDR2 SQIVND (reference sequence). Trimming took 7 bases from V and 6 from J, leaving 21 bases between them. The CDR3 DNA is TGTGCCAGTATTCCTGAAGGCGGGGCGGTCGATGGCTACACCCTC. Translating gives CASIPEGGAVDGYTL.

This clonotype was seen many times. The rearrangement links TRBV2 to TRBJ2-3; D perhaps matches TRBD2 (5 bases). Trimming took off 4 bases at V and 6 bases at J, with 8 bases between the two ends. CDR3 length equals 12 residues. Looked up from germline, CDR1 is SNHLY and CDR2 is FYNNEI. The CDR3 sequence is CASSAGFDTQYF. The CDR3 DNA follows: TGTGCCAGCAGTGCGGGATTCGATACGCAGTATTTT. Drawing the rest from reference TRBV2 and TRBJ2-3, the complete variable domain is EPEVTQTPSHQVTQMGQEVILRCVPISNHLYFYWYRQILGQKVEFLVSFYNNEISEKSEIFDDQFSVERPDGSNFTLKIRSTKLEDSAMYFCASSAGFDTQYFGPGTRLTVL.

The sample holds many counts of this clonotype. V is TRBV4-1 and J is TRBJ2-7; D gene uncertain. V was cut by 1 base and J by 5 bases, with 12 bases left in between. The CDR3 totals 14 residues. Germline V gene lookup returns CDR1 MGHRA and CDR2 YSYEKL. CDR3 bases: TGCGCCAGCAGCCAAGTCGGGCCTGAGGACGAGCAGTACTTC. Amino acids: CASSQVGPEDEQYF.

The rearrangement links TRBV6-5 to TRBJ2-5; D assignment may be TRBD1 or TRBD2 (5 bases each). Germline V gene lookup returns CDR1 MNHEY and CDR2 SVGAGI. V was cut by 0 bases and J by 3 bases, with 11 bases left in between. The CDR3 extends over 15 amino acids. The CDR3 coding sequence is TGTGCCAGCAGTTACTCGGCCGGGGCGGAAGAGACCCAGTACTTC. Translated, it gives CASSYSAGAEETQYF.

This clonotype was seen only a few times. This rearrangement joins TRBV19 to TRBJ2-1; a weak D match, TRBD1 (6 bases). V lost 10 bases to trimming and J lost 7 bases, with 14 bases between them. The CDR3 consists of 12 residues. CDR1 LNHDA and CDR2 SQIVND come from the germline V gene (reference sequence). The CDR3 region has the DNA TGTGCCACCTCACAGGGACCGAATGAGCAGTTCTTC. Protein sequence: CATSQGPNEQFF.

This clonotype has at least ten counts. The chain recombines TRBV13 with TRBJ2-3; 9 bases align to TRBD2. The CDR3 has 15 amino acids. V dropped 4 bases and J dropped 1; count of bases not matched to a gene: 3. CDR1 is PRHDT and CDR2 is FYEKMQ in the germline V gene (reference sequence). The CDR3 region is CASSSIAGGTDTQYF. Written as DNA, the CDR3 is TGTGCCAGCAGCTCGATAGCGGGAGGCACAGATACGCAGTATTTT.

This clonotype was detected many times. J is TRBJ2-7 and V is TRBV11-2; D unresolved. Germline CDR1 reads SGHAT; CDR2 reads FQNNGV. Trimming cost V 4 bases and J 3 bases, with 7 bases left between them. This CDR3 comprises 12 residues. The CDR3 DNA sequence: TGTGCCAGCAGCTGGAGCCTCTACGAGCAGTACTTC. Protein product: CASSWSLYEQYF.

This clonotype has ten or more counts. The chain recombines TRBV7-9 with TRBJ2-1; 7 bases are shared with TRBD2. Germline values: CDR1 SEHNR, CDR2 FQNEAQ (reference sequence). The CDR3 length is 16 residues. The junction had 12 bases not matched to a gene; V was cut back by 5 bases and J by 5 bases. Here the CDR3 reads CASSQPEGGPDNEQFF. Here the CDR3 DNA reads TGTGCCAGCAGCCAGCCTGAGGGAGGGCCTGACAATGAGCAGTTCTTC.

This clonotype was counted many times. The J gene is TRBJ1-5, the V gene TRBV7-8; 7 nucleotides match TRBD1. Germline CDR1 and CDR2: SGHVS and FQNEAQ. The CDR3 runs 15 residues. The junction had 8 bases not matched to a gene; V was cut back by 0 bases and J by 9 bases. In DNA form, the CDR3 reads TGTGCCAGCAGCTTAGCGGTGGTGGGGGACAGGCCCCAGCATTTT. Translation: CASSLAVVGDRPQHF.

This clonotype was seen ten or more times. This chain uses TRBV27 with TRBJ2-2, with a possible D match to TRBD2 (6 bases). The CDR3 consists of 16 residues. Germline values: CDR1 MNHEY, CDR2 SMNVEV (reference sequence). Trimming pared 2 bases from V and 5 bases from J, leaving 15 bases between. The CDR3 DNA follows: TGTGCCAGCAGTTTAATCGGGAGTGTCGGTACCGGGGAGCTGTTTTTT. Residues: CASSLIGSVGTGELFF.

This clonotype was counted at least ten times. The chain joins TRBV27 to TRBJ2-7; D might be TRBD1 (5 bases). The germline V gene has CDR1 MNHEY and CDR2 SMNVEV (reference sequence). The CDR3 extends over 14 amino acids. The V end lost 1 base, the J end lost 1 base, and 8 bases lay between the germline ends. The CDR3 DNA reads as TGTGCCAGCAGTTTATTTCAGGGTTCCTACGAGCAGTACTTC. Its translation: CASSLFQGSYEQYF.

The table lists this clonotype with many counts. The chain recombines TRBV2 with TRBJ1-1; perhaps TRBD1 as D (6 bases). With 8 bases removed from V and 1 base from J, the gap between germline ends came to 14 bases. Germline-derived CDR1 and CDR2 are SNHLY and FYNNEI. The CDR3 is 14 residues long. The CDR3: CASWAGVTNTEAFF. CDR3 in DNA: TGTGCCAGCTGGGCAGGGGTGACGAACACTGAAGCTTTCTTT.

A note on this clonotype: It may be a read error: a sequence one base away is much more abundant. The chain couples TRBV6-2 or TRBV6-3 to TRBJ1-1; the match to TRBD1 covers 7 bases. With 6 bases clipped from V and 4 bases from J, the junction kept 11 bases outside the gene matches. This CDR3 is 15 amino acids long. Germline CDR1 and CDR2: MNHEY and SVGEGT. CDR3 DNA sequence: TGTGCCAGCAGCTCTAGCCCGGGACAGAGCACTGAAGCTTTCTTT. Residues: CASSSSPGQSTEAFF.

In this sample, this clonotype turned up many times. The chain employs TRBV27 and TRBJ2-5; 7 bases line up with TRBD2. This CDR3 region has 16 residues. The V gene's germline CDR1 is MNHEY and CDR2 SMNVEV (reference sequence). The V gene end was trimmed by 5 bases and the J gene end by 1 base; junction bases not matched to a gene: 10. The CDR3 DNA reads TGTGCCAGCAGTCGGAGTGCGGGGAGGGGCCAAGAGACCCAGTACTTC. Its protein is CASSRSAGRGQETQYF.

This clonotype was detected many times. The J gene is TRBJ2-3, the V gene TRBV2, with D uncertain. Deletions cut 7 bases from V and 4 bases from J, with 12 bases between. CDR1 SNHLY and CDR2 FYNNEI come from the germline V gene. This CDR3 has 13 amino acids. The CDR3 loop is CASTKVQADTQYF. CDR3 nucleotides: TGTGCCAGCACCAAGGTTCAGGCAGATACGCAGTATTTT.